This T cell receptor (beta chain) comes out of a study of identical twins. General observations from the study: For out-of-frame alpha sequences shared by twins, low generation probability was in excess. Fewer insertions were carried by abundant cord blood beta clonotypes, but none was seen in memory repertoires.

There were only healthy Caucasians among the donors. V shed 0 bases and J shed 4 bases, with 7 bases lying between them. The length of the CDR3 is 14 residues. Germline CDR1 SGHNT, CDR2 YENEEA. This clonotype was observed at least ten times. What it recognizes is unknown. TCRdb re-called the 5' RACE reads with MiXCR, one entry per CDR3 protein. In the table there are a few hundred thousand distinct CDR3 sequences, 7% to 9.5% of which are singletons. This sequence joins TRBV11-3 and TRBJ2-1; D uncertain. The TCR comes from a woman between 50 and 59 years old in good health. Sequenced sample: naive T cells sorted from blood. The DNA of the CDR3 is TGTGCCAGCAGCTTAGATCCAGGTTACAATGAGCAGTTCTTC. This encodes CASSLDPGYNEQFF. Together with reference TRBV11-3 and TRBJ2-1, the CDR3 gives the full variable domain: EAGVVQSPRYKIIEKKQPVAFWCNPISGHNTLYWYLQNLGQGPELLIRYENEEAVDDSQLPKDRFSAERLKGVDSTLKIQPAELGDSAVYLCASSLDPGYNEQFFGPGTRLTVL.